A single sample is the source of the 11 T cell receptor beta chains below, sequenced in a study of CD4 T cells in relation to SARS-CoV-2 and coronaviruses. Which antigens these TCRs recognize remains unknown. Before the COVID-19 pandemic, during about 2010-2019, CD4+ T cells were taken from unexposed donors. CD4+ T cells were isolated from the cells after around 10 days of culture. The method was immunoSEQ multiplex PCR; TCRdb's version includes in-frame clones alone and lacks a portion of them. The sample contains under 20,000 clones, nearly 75% of which appear only once. Input material: CD4+ T cells from PBMCs, cultured in vitro. The receptor source for this set is a human donor in good health.

The V and J genes are TRBV11-3 and TRBJ1-1; D possibly corresponds to TRBD1 (5 bases). Trimming took 5 bases from V and 7 from J, leaving 14 bases between them. The CDR3 sequence is 13 residues long. The germline gives CDR1 SGHNT, CDR2 YENEEA. DNA for the CDR3: TGTGCCAGCAGCCATGCGGGCAGGGATGAAGCTTTCTTT. It yields the protein CASSHAGRDEAFF. Drawing the rest from reference TRBV11-3 and TRBJ1-1, the complete variable domain is EAGVVQSPRYKIIEKKQPVAFWCNPISGHNTLYWYLQNLGQGPELLIRYENEEAVDDSQLPKDRFSAERLKGVDSTLKIQPAELGDSAVYLCASSHAGRDEAFFGQGTRLTVV.

The chain uses TRBV9 and TRBJ2-3; D remains unclear. The V gene lost 2 bases and the J gene lost 0 bases, with 1 base spanning the gap. Germline loops: CDR1 SGDLS, CDR2 YYNGEE. This CDR3 is 12 amino acids long. CDR3 region: CASSVSTDTQYF. The CDR3 DNA sequence: TGTGCCAGCAGCGTGAGCACAGATACGCAGTATTTT.

The chain couples TRBV9 to TRBJ2-7; 7 bases are shared with TRBD1. The CDR3 totals 14 residues. From germline, CDR1 is SGDLS and CDR2 YYNGEE. V trimming: 5 bases; J trimming: 0 bases; junction bases outside the gene matches: 5. CDR3 bases: TGTGCCAGCAGTGCTTGGGACAGCTCCTACGAGCAGTACTTC. It codes for CASSAWDSSYEQYF.

This clone was recorded a few times. The J gene is TRBJ2-7, the V gene TRBV3-1 (or the pseudogene TRBV3-2), with 9 nucleotides matching TRBD2. The V and J ends lost 1 base and 6 bases, in that order; junction bases with no gene match: 13. Germline V gives CDR1 LGHDT, CDR2 YNNKEL (reference sequence). The CDR3 spans 17 residues. The DNA for the CDR3 is TGTGCCAGCAGCCAAGGTGGTAGCGGGAGTTTCGGACGCGAGCAGTACTTC. Its protein is CASSQGGSGSFGREQYF.

The chain couples TRBV2 to TRBJ1-2; 8 bases are a match to TRBD1. The CDR3 extends over 13 amino acids. Germline loops: CDR1 SNHLY, CDR2 FYNNEI. V gave up 8 bases and J gave up 4 bases; unmatched junction bases: 6. The CDR3 DNA reads TGTGCCAGCGGGGGGACAGGACTCTATGGCTACACCTTC. This encodes CASGGTGLYGYTF.

V is TRBV3-1 (or the pseudogene TRBV3-2) and J is TRBJ2-1; 12 nucleotides match TRBD2. The CDR3 covers 15 residues. Trimming at V came to 0 bases and at J to 9 bases, leaving 3 bases not matched to a gene. Germline values: CDR1 LGHDT, CDR2 YNNKEL (reference sequence). The CDR3 bases are TGTGCCAGCAGCCAAGACCCTAGCGGGAGGGCTGAGCAGTTCTTC. Residues: CASSQDPSGRAEQFF.

The V and J genes are TRBV6-5 and TRBJ1-2, with D unclear. Trimming removed 3 bases from V and 4 bases from J, with 15 bases in between. There are 15 residues in the CDR3. CDR1 and CDR2 (germline): MNHEY, SVGAGI. CDR3 nucleotide sequence: TGTGCCAGCAGTTATTCCGAGGGATCAATCTATGGCTACACCTTC. This sequence encodes CASSYSEGSIYGYTF.

This clone appeared a single time. V is TRBV10-2 and J is TRBJ2-7, with 13 bases matching TRBD2. Germline lookup yields CDR1 WSHSY and CDR2 SAAADI. J lost 4 bases, V lost 6 bases, and 3 bases had no gene match. The CDR3 loop spans 14 amino acids. The CDR3 here is CASRGLAGLYEQYF. The CDR3 DNA reads TGCGCCAGCAGGGGACTAGCGGGATTGTACGAGCAGTACTTC.

The table lists this clone with a few counts. The rearrangement links TRBV3-1 (or the pseudogene TRBV3-2) to TRBJ1-1; the D gene is possibly TRBD1 (5 bases). V was trimmed by 8 bases and J by 4 bases, leaving 17 bases between them. The CDR3 length is 14 residues. Germline loops: CDR1 LGHDT, CDR2 YNNKEL (reference sequence). The CDR3 spells CASALTGSTTEAFF. CDR3 in DNA: TGTGCCAGCGCGTTAACAGGCAGCACCACTGAAGCTTTCTTT.

The chain uses TRBV12-3 or TRBV12-4 and TRBJ2-1, with D perhaps matching TRBD2 (6 bases). V shed 6 bases and J shed 8 bases, with 14 bases lying between them. This CDR3 spans 13 amino acids. This chain's CDR3 is CASRPWGVDEQFF. CDR3 coding DNA: TGTGCCAGCAGGCCGTGGGGGGTCGATGAGCAGTTCTTC.

The chain joins TRBV7-2 to TRBJ1-2; tentative D call: TRBD1 (5 bases). CDR3 size: 14 residues. Per germline, CDR1 SGHTA and CDR2 FQGNSA. V was trimmed by 3 bases and J by 3 bases, leaving 11 bases between them. The CDR3 region is CASSFGGGYYGYTF. In DNA, the CDR3 is TGTGCCAGCAGCTTCGGGGGGGGTTACTATGGCTACACCTTC.